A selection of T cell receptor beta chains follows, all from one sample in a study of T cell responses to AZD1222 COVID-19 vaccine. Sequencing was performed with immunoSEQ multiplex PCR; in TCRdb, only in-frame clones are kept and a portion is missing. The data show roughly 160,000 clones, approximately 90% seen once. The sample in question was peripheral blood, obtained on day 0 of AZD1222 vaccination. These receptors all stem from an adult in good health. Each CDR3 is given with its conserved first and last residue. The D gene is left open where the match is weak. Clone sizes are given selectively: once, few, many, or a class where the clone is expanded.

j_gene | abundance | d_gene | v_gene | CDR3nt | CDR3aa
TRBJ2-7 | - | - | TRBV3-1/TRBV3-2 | TGTGCCAGCAGCCAAGATACCGGAGGCTACGAGCAGTACTTC | CASSQDTGGYEQYF
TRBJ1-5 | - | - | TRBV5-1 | TGCGCCAGCAGCTTGGGCCCCCTCAAGTCGGGCAATCAGCCCCAGCATTTT | CASSLGPLKSGNQPQHF
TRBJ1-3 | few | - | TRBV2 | TGTGCCAGCAAACAGGAGGGAGTCACCATATATTTT | CASKQEGVTIYF
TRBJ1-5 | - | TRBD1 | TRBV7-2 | TGTGCCAGCAGCGTAACAGGGGGCAATCAGCCCCAGCATTTT | CASSVTGGNQPQHF
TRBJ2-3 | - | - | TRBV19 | TGTGCCAGTAGTATCTGGGCACCCAAGGGGTCAGATACGCAGTATTTT | CASSIWAPKGSDTQYF
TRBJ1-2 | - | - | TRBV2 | TGTGCCAGCAGTCCTCGCCCATGGAGGGGTGGAGTAGGCTACACCTTC | CASSPRPWRGGVGYTF
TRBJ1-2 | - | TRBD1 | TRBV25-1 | TGTGCCAGCAGAATAACAGGGGGACGGATAAACTATGGCTACACCTTC | CASRITGGRINYGYTF
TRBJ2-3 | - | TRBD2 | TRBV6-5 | TGTGCCAGCACCTTAGCGGGGGGCCGTGAAGATACGCAGTATTTT | CASTLAGGREDTQYF
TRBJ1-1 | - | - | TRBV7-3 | TGTGCCAGCAGTTCCAATCTTCAGGTGAACACTGAAGCTTTCTTT | CASSSNLQVNTEAFF
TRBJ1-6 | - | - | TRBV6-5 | TGTGCCAGCAGTTACTCGACGAATTCGCCCCTCCACTTT | CASSYSTNSPLHF
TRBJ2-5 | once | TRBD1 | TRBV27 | TGTGCCAGCAGTCCGTGGGACAGAGGGGGCGAGACCCAGTACTTC | CASSPWDRGGETQYF
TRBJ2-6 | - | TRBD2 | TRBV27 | TGTGCCAGCAGTTTCAGACTAGCGGGCTCTGGGGCCAACGTCCTGACTTTC | CASSFRLAGSGANVLTF
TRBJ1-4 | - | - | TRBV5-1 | TGCGCCAGCAGCTTCGGTCAGGAGAATGAAAAACTGTTTTTT | CASSFGQENEKLFF
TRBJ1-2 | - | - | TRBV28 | TGTGCCAGCAGTACCCGAGGCCGCGGATGGTCGGGCTACACCTTC | CASSTRGRGWSGYTF
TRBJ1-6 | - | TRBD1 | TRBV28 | TGTGCCAGCAGCCGGACAGGGGGCGTTTATAATTCACCCCTCCACTTT | CASSRTGGVYNSPLHF